These T cell receptor beta chains were read from a single sample in a study of cytotoxic CD8 clonotypes in ibrutinib-treated CLL. Sequenced by immunoSEQ multiplex PCR; TCRdb stores in-frame clones only, minus some. The repertoire holds 300,000 to 350,000 clones, with about 77% as singletons. This sample comprised PBMCs, obtained before ibrutinib treatment. These receptors came from a human donor with chronic lymphocytic leukemia. Each CDR3 is given with its conserved first and last residue. A D gene is named only where the DNA matches it firmly. Size is stated for part of the rows, as once, few or many counts, or as a class when the clone is expanded.

v_gene	abundance	d_gene	j_gene	CDR3aa	CDR3nt
TRBV11-1	few	TRBD2	TRBJ2-7	CASSLRSGTSGTNYEQYF	TGTGCCAGCAGCTTACGATCCGGGACTAGCGGGACCAACTACGAGCAGTACTTC
TRBV4-3	few	-	TRBJ2-2	CASSQGAKTGELFF	TGCGCCAGCAGCCAAGGGGCCAAGACCGGGGAGCTGTTTTTT
TRBV7-6	-	-	TRBJ2-7	CASSATPIGEQYF	TGTGCCAGCAGCGCGACACCCATAGGGGAGCAGTACTTC
TRBV30	once	-	TRBJ2-3	CAWSVMYRASSTDTQYF	TGTGCCTGGAGTGTAATGTACAGGGCCAGTAGCACAGATACGCAGTATTTT
TRBV18	few	-	TRBJ2-1	CASSRDLRDEQFF	TGTGCCAGCTCTCGGGACCTCCGGGATGAGCAGTTCTTC
TRBV7-9	-	TRBD2	TRBJ2-1	CASSPGLAGGSSYNEQFF	TGTGCCAGCAGCCCGGGACTAGCGGGGGGGAGCTCCTACAATGAGCAGTTCTTC
TRBV6-5	-	TRBD2	TRBJ2-2	CASTRGGRGGGELFF	TGTGCCAGCACCCGTGGCGGGAGGGGCGGCGGGGAGCTGTTTTTT
TRBV5-1	-	-	TRBJ1-1	CASSGPGESTEAFF	TGCGCCAGCAGCGGCCCGGGCGAGAGCACTGAAGCTTTCTTT
TRBV4-1	-	-	TRBJ2-3	CASSVTSWADTQYF	TGCGCCAGCAGCGTGACTAGTTGGGCAGATACGCAGTATTTT
TRBV7-9	once	-	TRBJ2-7	CASSLAQYSYEQYF	TGTGCCAGCAGCTTAGCTCAGTACTCCTACGAGCAGTACTTC
TRBV7-3	-	-	TRBJ2-7	CASSLSSAGEQYF	TGTGCCAGCAGCTTGTCTTCGGCGGGCGAGCAGTACTTC
TRBV29-1	-	TRBD1	TRBJ1-1	CSVGTANTEAFF	TGCAGCGTGGGGACAGCGAACACTGAAGCTTTCTTT
TRBV25-1	-	-	TRBJ2-1	CASSEFWNEQFF	TGTGCCAGCAGTGAATTTTGGAATGAGCAGTTCTTC
TRBV28	-	-	TRBJ2-3	CASSFGTAEVVSTDTQYF	TGTGCCAGCAGTTTTGGGACGGCCGAAGTTGTTAGCACAGATACGCAGTATTTT
TRBV27	-	-	TRBJ2-2	CASNSANTGELFF	TGTGCCAGCAATAGCGCGAACACCGGGGAGCTGTTTTTT
TRBV18	-	TRBD1	TRBJ1-5	CASSPSLGGKVQPQHF	TGTGCCAGCTCACCCAGTTTAGGGGGCAAGGTTCAGCCCCAGCATTTT
TRBV5-6	-	-	TRBJ2-7	CASSLMGLLERGEQYF	TGTGCCAGCAGCTTGATGGGCCTACTAGAACGAGGCGAGCAGTACTTC
TRBV7-9	-	-	TRBJ2-7	CASSLYTAYEQYF	TGTGCCAGCAGCTTATATACAGCCTACGAGCAGTACTTC
TRBV6-5	few	-	TRBJ1-5	CASSYSPAGGNQPQHF	TGTGCCAGCAGTTACTCCCCCGCGGGTGGGAATCAGCCCCAGCATTTT
TRBV5-4	-	-	TRBJ2-5	CASSLAGTQETQYF	TGTGCCAGCAGCTTGGCGGGCACGCAAGAGACCCAGTACTTC
TRBV15	few	-	TRBJ1-2	CATSSGQNYGYTF	TGTGCCACCAGCAGCGGACAGAACTATGGCTACACCTTC
TRBV7-8	-	TRBD2	TRBJ2-1	CASSLYHRPGTSGRHSYNEQFF	TGTGCCAGCAGCTTATATCACCGTCCCGGGACTAGCGGGAGGCACTCCTACAATGAGCAGTTCTTC
TRBV30	-	-	TRBJ1-5	CAWKGNGVHQPQHF	TGTGCCTGGAAAGGAAACGGGGTGCATCAGCCCCAGCATTTT
TRBV7-9	-	-	TRBJ1-1	CASSLVARGNTEAFF	TGTGCCAGCAGCTTAGTCGCCAGGGGCAACACTGAAGCTTTCTTT
TRBV5-1	-	TRBD2	TRBJ2-7	CASSLASSGTYEQYF	TGCGCCAGCAGCTTGGCGTCTAGCGGGACGTACGAGCAGTACTTC
TRBV6-5	-	-	TRBJ2-3	CASSPGETQYF	TGTGCCAGCAGCCCCGGGGAAACGCAGTATTTT
TRBV6-5	-	-	TRBJ1-1	CATTEGIEAFF	TGTGCCACTACCGAGGGGATTGAAGCTTTCTTT
TRBV18	-	-	TRBJ1-5	CASSPSRPRAGNQPQHF	TGTGCCAGCTCACCATCTCGTCCCAGGGCCGGCAATCAGCCCCAGCATTTT
TRBV2	many	-	TRBJ2-1	CASSPPGGDEQFF	TGTGCCAGCAGTCCCCCTGGAGGCGATGAGCAGTTCTTC
TRBV7-2	-	TRBD1	TRBJ1-4	CASSLVRGPEEKLFF	TGTGCCAGCAGCTTAGTCAGGGGGCCGGAGGAAAAACTGTTTTTT
TRBV6-5	-	-	TRBJ2-3	CASSYDSADTQYF	TGTGCCAGCAGTTACGACTCGGCAGATACGCAGTATTTT
TRBV4-1	-	-	TRBJ2-2	CASSQEPLWGATGELFF	TGCGCCAGCAGCCAAGAACCCCTATGGGGGGCCACCGGGGAGCTGTTTTTT
TRBV5-4	-	-	TRBJ1-2	CASSFGDTFSSDYTF	TGTGCCAGCAGCTTCGGGGACACTTTCTCGTCTGACTACACCTTC
TRBV5-1	-	-	TRBJ2-2	CASSLQLVAAGELFF	TGCGCCAGCAGTCTCCAACTGGTAGCGGCCGGGGAGCTGTTTTTT
TRBV7-2	few	-	TRBJ2-1	CASSLSPLASEFF	TGTGCCAGCAGCTTATCGCCCTTGGCGAGCGAGTTCTTC
TRBV4-3	few	-	TRBJ2-7	CASSQDGGSYEQYF	TGCGCCAGCAGCCAAGATGGGGGTTCCTACGAGCAGTACTTC
TRBV25-1	once	-	TRBJ2-5	CASSEQGQATLETQYF	TGTGCCAGCAGTGAACAGGGTCAGGCCACGTTAGAGACCCAGTACTTC
TRBV27	-	TRBD1	TRBJ1-1	CASRAGGPEAFF	TGTGCCAGCAGGGCAGGGGGCCCTGAAGCTTTCTTT
TRBV30	once	-	TRBJ2-7	CAWTPDRTYEQYF	TGTGCCTGGACTCCGGACAGAACCTACGAGCAGTACTTC
TRBV30	-	-	TRBJ2-2	CAWGPTPGQYPGELFF	TGTGCCTGGGGGCCGACGCCGGGACAATATCCCGGGGAGCTGTTTTTT
TRBV11-2	-	-	TRBJ2-7	CASSLEVGDRYEQYF	TGTGCCAGCAGCTTAGAGGTGGGAGATCGCTACGAGCAGTACTTC
TRBV19	-	-	TRBJ2-7	CASRRRTEGYEQYF	TGTGCCAGTAGGAGGCGGACAGAGGGTTACGAGCAGTACTTC
TRBV4-1	once	-	TRBJ1-3	CASSPIGNTIYF	TGCGCCAGCAGCCCGATCGGAAACACCATATATTTT
TRBV15	once	-	TRBJ2-3	CATSRDLVGRPYF	TGTGCCACCAGCAGAGATCTAGTGGGCCGTCCGTATTTT
TRBV7-2	-	-	TRBJ2-7	CASSLRSEQYF	TGTGCCAGCAGCTTACGGAGTGAGCAGTACTTC
TRBV7-8	-	TRBD2	TRBJ2-2	CASSLLTSGSAGELFF	TGTGCCAGCAGCTTACTAACTAGCGGGAGCGCCGGGGAGCTGTTTTTT
TRBV5-4	-	-	TRBJ2-3	CASSPGTSRASTDTQYF	TGTGCCAGCAGCCCTGGGACTTCCCGTGCTAGCACAGATACGCAGTATTTT
TRBV10-3	once	-	TRBJ1-5	CAISESPHDRYSNQPQHF	TGTGCCATCAGTGAGAGCCCCCATGACAGATATAGCAATCAGCCCCAGCATTTT
TRBV7-2	-	-	TRBJ2-5	CASSPYRSGLETQYF	TGTGCCAGCAGCCCTTATCGGAGCGGTTTAGAGACCCAGTACTTC
TRBV2	-	-	TRBJ2-4	CASRNGPRGIQYF	TGTGCCAGCAGAAACGGGCCCCGGGGCATTCAGTACTTC
TRBV4-2	few	TRBD1	TRBJ2-2	CASSQDRGGQANTGELFF	TGTGCCAGCAGCCAAGATAGGGGCGGACAGGCGAACACCGGGGAGCTGTTTTTT
TRBV30	few	-	TRBJ1-4	CAWNREADEKLFF	TGTGCCTGGAACAGGGAAGCGGATGAAAAACTGTTTTTT
TRBV9	-	TRBD1	TRBJ2-7	CASSVYTGGYEQYF	TGTGCCAGCAGCGTATACACAGGGGGCTACGAGCAGTACTTC